This section outlines one TCR beta chain sequence together with its context. What antigen it recognizes has not been identified. No much larger clone is present one base from it, and per-base qualities are unavailable. Using the deep immunoSEQ assay, multiplex PCR amplified TCR CDR3 regions from genomic DNA. Genomic DNA extracted from each cell subset was distributed evenly over all wells of several immunoSEQ 96-well plates, and each plate served as one replicate. For sorted subsets, about 200 ng genomic DNA, equal to 25,000 to 35,000 T cell genomes, was loaded into each replicate PCR. Purified libraries were quantified with a Qubit 3.0 fluorometer, sized on a Bioanalyzer 2100, and re-quantified with the KAPA Library Quantification kit. Every immunoSEQ 96-well plate was sequenced on a dedicated single-read 150-cycle Illumina NextSeq 550 flow cell. In the paper's pipeline: Because the immunoSEQ output held only junctional sequences and lacked quality scores, the filtering could not match the filtering applied to full-length reads. Sequences were annotated with PyIR, a Python wrapper for IgBLAST v1.9, using IMGT germline references to assign V/J genes and CDR3. Reads with weak V/J assignments (E-value above 1e-6), missing CDR3, stop codons, out-of-frame junctions, or ambiguous translated residues were removed. V3J clonotypes were defined as sequences sharing the same inferred V gene, J gene, and CDR3 amino acid sequence. Percentage overlap between repertoires was calculated by dividing the number of shared unique clonotypes by the size of the smaller repertoire. Repertoire richness was assessed with RTK rarefaction, the Chao1 estimator, and Recon v2.1 estimates of unobserved clonotypes. Generation probabilities were computed with OLGA for all TCRbeta clonotypes obtained by the gDNA method from several donors. TCRdb limited this immuneACCESS table to in-frame rearrangements with V and J called. A share of clones is missing; checked studies link under half to unresolved V genes, and the rest is unexplained. V, J and clone size reflect that table, while D and trimming were determined from the DNA. The sample records millions of clones, 90% to 95% of which are singletons. Roughly 1.7% of the sample is taken by the ten largest.

This record comes from a study of shared clonotypes between healthy human individuals (dated by TCRdb to the early 2020s). Some background on the complete study: The cohort comprised a couple of women and a few men aged 18 to 49 years. For each donor, CD4 naive and CD4 memory were each given three plates, CD8 naive was given two plates, and CD8 memory was given one plate. To estimate repertoire size and how much clonotypes are shared between individuals, the study performed deep sequencing of blood TCR repertoires from a handful of healthy adults. Libraries were prepared and TCR repertoires were sequenced by different laboratories using diverse techniques, in order to increase sequencing depth and limit assay-specific biases. Each donor's leukapheresis produced roughly between roughly 0.9 and 9 billion PBMCs. What the authors observed across the whole study: Incomplete sequencing was indicated by rarefaction of sorted-subset datasets, despite the large sequencing depth. Sampling was restricted to blood, and TCR repertoires in tissue are likely to differ from TCR repertoires in blood. Because the study included a small number of donors, the genetic and exposure-history diversity represented was limited. Based on pairwise subsampling, the degree of clonotype sharing among donors was expected to be affected by sequencing depth. When a handful of donors were compared, the shared fraction of clonotypes was approximately 5% for naive CD4, about 4% for naive CD8, 2% to 2.5% for memory CD4, and 0.4% for memory CD8. Compared with non-shared clonotypes, clonotypes shared by all four sorted-subset donors had higher generation probabilities. Naive subsets generally had larger estimated clonotype richness than memory subsets.

For the CD8 naive samples, CD45RO-negative cells were positively selected for CCR7, yielding a CD45RA+CCR7+ population from which TemRA cells were excluded. The donors were healthy, HIV-negative adults who had no recently reported acute infections or vaccinations. Only Caucasian adults living in Nashville, Tennessee, USA were represented among the donors. Blood was collected by leukapheresis, and PBMCs were isolated by Ficoll-Histopaque density gradient centrifugation and then cryopreserved in liquid nitrogen vapor phase. Purity and quantity of every magnetically sorted T cell population were checked by analytical flow cytometry. From each sorted fraction, genomic DNA was isolated and quantified by UV absorbance on a Nanodrop 2000c. CDR1 and CDR2 are drawn from the germline V gene: WSHSY, SAAADI. The CDR3 contains 16 residues, cysteine and phenylalanine counted. The only DNA kept is the CDR3, 48 bases in frame from the first base. Trimmed from V: 3 bases; trimmed from J: 0 bases; junction bases lacking a gene match: 8.

Specimen: naive CD8+ T cells from PBMCs. This specimen's cell subset or site label, interpreted: CD45RA+CCR7+. The receptor was isolated from a man younger than 30 in good health. Some clones in this sample may be carry-over from other donors' samples. The V and J genes are TRBV10-2 and TRBJ2-7; 7 central nucleotides agree with TRBD2. CDR3 protein: CASSDSTSERSYEQYF. The base sequence is TGCGCCAGCAGTGATAGTACTAGCGAACGCTCCTACGAGCAGTACTTC.